Below, 17 T cell receptor beta chains from the same sample are listed, as sequenced in a study of post-analysis software for immune sequencing data. Study-level findings and limits: A handful of TRBV segments were significantly more frequent in patients than in controls. TRBV5-6, TRBV5-1 and TRBV20-1 were among these segments.

cDNA libraries for TCR beta contained unique molecular identifiers. TCRdb ran MiXCR on the PCR reads and lists one entry per CDR3 protein. The profile shows roughly 200,000 distinct CDR3 sequences, around 29% of them singletons. Their cognate antigens are unknown. Sample: blood. These receptors all stem from a girl between 2 and 17 years old with multiple sclerosis.

The chain has TRBV20-1 and TRBJ1-1; TRBD1 is a possible D gene (5 bases). The CDR3 extends over 15 amino acids. V was shortened by 3 bases and J by 6 bases, with 20 bases between the two germline ends. The germline gives CDR1 DFQATT, CDR2 SNEGSKA (reference sequence). CDR3 sequence: CSARTLDKGNAEAFF. In DNA form, the CDR3 reads TGCAGTGCTAGGACTCTGGACAAAGGAAACGCTGAAGCTTTCTTT.

This clonotype was counted ten times or more. The CDR3 nucleotides read TGCAGTGCTGGGCTCGCGGATACGCAGTATTTT. Its protein product is CSAGLADTQYF. The rearrangement joins TRBV20-1 to TRBJ2-3; D not resolved. Germline V lookup: CDR1 DFQATT, CDR2 SNEGSKA (reference sequence). Trimming cost V 5 bases and J 6 bases, with 9 bases left between them. The CDR3 spans 11 residues.

This clonotype was counted a few times. This chain connects TRBV5-1 to TRBJ2-1; D unclear. The germline V and J ends were trimmed by 0 bases and 0 bases, with 7 bases remaining between them. Germline CDR1 and CDR2: SGHRS and YFSETQ. The CDR3 is made up of 15 amino acids. The CDR3 bases are TGCGCCAGCAGCTTGGGTGCTAACTCCTACAATGAGCAGTTCTTC. It is translated as CASSLGANSYNEQFF.

This clonotype appeared once. J is TRBJ2-1 and V is TRBV2; 7 nucleotides match TRBD2. Germline V gives CDR1 SNHLY, CDR2 FYNNEI. This CDR3 has 16 residues. The V and J ends lost 8 bases and 2 bases, in that order; junction bases with no gene match: 12. CDR3 nucleotide sequence: TGTGCCAGCGGGGGGGGAGTTTTCGGCCCCTACAATGAGCAGTTCTTC. This encodes CASGGGVFGPYNEQFF.

This clonotype was seen a handful of times. The CDR3 sequence: CASSPPSGLKQPQHF. CDR3 sequence (DNA): TGTGCCAGCAGCCCCCCCTCAGGGTTGAAACAGCCCCAGCATTTT. The chain has TRBV7-3 and TRBJ1-5; D may be TRBD1 (5 bases). This CDR3 spans 15 amino acids. Germline loops: CDR1 SGHTA, CDR2 FQGTGA. Trimming pared 5 bases from V and 7 bases from J, leaving 18 bases between.

This chain links TRBV12-3 or TRBV12-4 with TRBJ2-3; TRBD2 matches 7 bases. The V and J ends lost 6 bases and 4 bases, in that order; junction bases with no gene match: 13. This CDR3 region has 16 residues. The CDR3 sequence is CASSPDGTMGSDTQYF. Written as DNA, the CDR3 is TGTGCCAGCAGCCCTGACGGGACTATGGGGTCAGATACGCAGTATTTT.

The V gene is TRBV2, the J gene TRBJ1-2; TRBD1 agrees at 7 bases. Germline-derived CDR1 and CDR2 are SNHLY and FYNNEI. CDR3 length: 15 residues. The junction had 8 bases not matched to a gene; V was cut back by 5 bases and J by 2 bases. The CDR3 sequence: CASSLARQGNYGYTF. CDR3 nucleotide sequence: TGTGCCAGCAGTCTAGCCAGACAGGGAAACTATGGCTACACCTTC.

This clonotype was observed many times. The rearrangement uses TRBV7-2 and TRBJ2-7; perhaps D is TRBD1 or TRBD2 (5 bases each). V was shortened by 5 bases and J by 0 bases, with 17 bases between the two germline ends. Germline CDR1 reads SGHTA; CDR2 reads FQGNSA. The CDR3 extends over 16 amino acids. CDR3 loop: CASSPLGVRYSYEQYF. DNA of the CDR3: TGTGCCAGCAGCCCCCTGGGGGTGCGCTACTCCTACGAGCAGTACTTC. The full variable domain, rest sourced from reference TRBV7-2 and TRBJ2-7, is GAGVSQSPSNKVTEKGKDVELRCDPISGHTALYWYRQSLGQGLEFLIYFQGNSAPDKSGLPSDRFSAERTGGSVSTLTIQRTQQEDSAVYLCASSPLGVRYSYEQYFGPGTRLTVT.

This clonotype has a count of ten or more. The V gene is TRBV20-1, the J gene TRBJ2-1, with 11 positions matching TRBD2. V lost 4 bases to trimming and J lost 1 base; unmatched junction nucleotides: 12. The CDR3 has 18 amino acids. Germline V gene sequence: CDR1 DFQATT, CDR2 SNEGSKA (reference sequence). This chain's CDR3 is CSANTGTSGSLSYNEQFF. The DNA of the CDR3 is TGCAGTGCTAATACCGGGACTAGCGGCTCGCTATCCTACAATGAGCAGTTCTTC.

The gene calls are TRBV14 and TRBJ1-1; TRBD1 matches 10 bases. The CDR3 is 18 residues long. The J segment lost 1 base and the V segment lost 4 bases, leaving 12 bases of the junction unmatched. Per the germline V gene, CDR1 is SGHDN and CDR2 is FVKESK. The CDR3 is CASSRLGQGSWTNTEAFF. Here the CDR3 DNA reads TGTGCCAGCAGCCGCCTGGGACAGGGGTCATGGACGAACACTGAAGCTTTCTTT.

This clonotype was counted between two and nine times. A read error may explain this, as a much larger clone is one base away. The chain recombines TRBV12-3 or TRBV12-4 with TRBJ2-4, with TRBD2 as a possible D gene (6 bases). Trimming cost V 6 bases and J 0 bases, with 21 bases left between them. This CDR3 spans 18 amino acids. CDR3 amino acids: CASSQRGDLGLAKNIQYF. The CDR3 bases are TGTGCCAGCAGCCAAAGAGGGGACTTGGGACTAGCCAAAAACATTCAGTACTTC.

This clonotype was counted a single time. A much larger clone is a single base away; this may be a read error. Since the CDR3 does not end with the conserved phenylalanine or tryptophan, this likely comes from a read error. The genes are TRBV29-1 and TRBJ1-5; 7 bases are a match to TRBD1. Germline trimming cut 7 bases from V and 0 bases from J; bases unmatched to any gene: 3. Germline V gene lookup returns CDR1 SQVTM and CDR2 ANQGSEA. This CDR3 spans 13 amino acids. CDR3 sequence reads: CSARTGSNQPQHL. The CDR3 bases are TGCAGCGCCAGGACAGGTAGCAATCAGCCCCAGCATTTG.

This clonotype came up a few times. The gene calls are TRBV5-1 and TRBJ2-3, with TRBD2 as a possible D gene (5 bases). Germline V lookup: CDR1 SGHRS, CDR2 YFSETQ. There are 13 residues in the CDR3. V dropped 7 bases and J dropped 6 bases, with 15 bases sitting between them. The CDR3 sequence: CASGRGWRDTQYF. The CDR3 region has the DNA TGCGCCAGCGGGCGCGGGTGGCGGGATACGCAGTATTTT. Full variable domain (missing parts from reference TRBV5-1 and TRBJ2-3): KAGVTQTPRYLIKTRGQQVTLSCSPISGHRSVSWYQQTPGQGLQFLFEYFSETQRNKGNFPGRFSGRQFSNSRSEMNVSTLELGDSALYLCASGRGWRDTQYFGPGTRLTVL.

V usage is TRBV6-1 and J usage is TRBJ2-1, with 12 bases fitting TRBD2. The CDR3 contains 18 residues. Germline loops: CDR1 MNHNS, CDR2 SASEGT. Trimming took 6 bases from V and 7 from J; bases not matched to a gene: 16. CDR3 sequence: CASSSLAGGLNRINEQFF. DNA of the CDR3: TGTGCCAGCAGCTCACTAGCGGGAGGACTGAATAGGATAAATGAGCAGTTCTTC.

This clonotype occurred a few times. J is TRBJ1-5 and V is TRBV5-1; D may be TRBD1 (6 bases). The CDR3 sequence is 14 residues long. CDR1 and CDR2 (germline): SGHRS, YFSETQ. Trimming took 4 bases from V and 6 from J, leaving 14 bases between them. This CDR3 is CASSLEGGSQPQHF. The CDR3 coding sequence is TGCGCCAGCAGCCTCGAGGGGGGGAGTCAGCCCCAGCATTTT. Complete variable domain (other parts from reference TRBV5-1 and TRBJ1-5): KAGVTQTPRYLIKTRGQQVTLSCSPISGHRSVSWYQQTPGQGLQFLFEYFSETQRNKGNFPGRFSGRQFSNSRSEMNVSTLELGDSALYLCASSLEGGSQPQHFGDGTRLSIL.

Worth noting for this clonotype: This sequence may be a read error, since a much larger clone differs from it by one base. This chain uses TRBV7-3 with TRBJ2-5; the D is unclear. The DNA end lines up better with TRBJ2-7; the J call may be wrong. Germline V gene data show CDR1 as SGHTA and CDR2 as FQGTGA. This CDR3 has 13 amino acids. The DNA of the CDR3 is TGTGCCAGCAGCTTATGGGTGTCCTGCGAGCAGTACTTC. It is translated as CASSLWVSCEQYF.

This clonotype was seen more than once but under ten times. V gene TRBV28 combines with J gene TRBJ2-5, with 9 bases matching TRBD2. Trimming removed 8 bases from V and 11 bases from J; junction bases left unmatched: 18. Per germline, CDR1 MDHEN and CDR2 SYDVKM. This CDR3 is 15 amino acids long. CDR3 amino acids: CASLDYLSGRGEQYF. CDR3 nucleotides: TGTGCCAGCCTCGATTACCTTAGCGGGAGAGGGGAGCAGTACTTC. The whole variable domain, remainder taken from reference TRBV28 and TRBJ2-5, is DVKVTQSSRYLVKRTGEKVFLECVQDMDHENMFWYRQDPGLGLRLIYFSYDVKMKEKGDIPEGYSVSREKKERFSLILESASTNQTSMYLCASLDYLSGRGEQYFGPGTRLLVL.